This record looks at one T cell receptor (beta chain) sequence and its context. Its specificity is unknown. This sample was taken from a study of T cell responses to AZD1222 COVID-19 vaccine. TCRdb keeps only in-frame clones here, not all; method: immunoSEQ multiplex PCR. Among some 96,000 clones, roughly 86% were seen once, and the ten largest hold about a sixth. General study findings and limits: Only six people who got AZD1222 tested seropositive at baseline. Increases in Spike-specific TCR breadth and depth were seen after two AZD1222 doses.

Germline V lookup: CDR1 SEHNR, CDR2 FQNEAQ (reference sequence). The CDR3 has 17 amino acids. V shed 4 bases and J 2 bases; nucleotides not matched to a gene: 9. The chain uses TRBV7-9 and TRBJ2-3, with 10 bases identical to TRBD2. The clonotype was recovered from an adult who received the AZD1222 COVID-19 vaccine. The sequencing here drew on peripheral blood, taken 28 days after the second AZD1222 dose. In DNA form, the CDR3 reads TGTGCCAGCAGCTCGAGGGGACTAGCGACTTCCACAGATACGCAGTATTTT. Translating gives CASSSRGLATSTDTQYF.